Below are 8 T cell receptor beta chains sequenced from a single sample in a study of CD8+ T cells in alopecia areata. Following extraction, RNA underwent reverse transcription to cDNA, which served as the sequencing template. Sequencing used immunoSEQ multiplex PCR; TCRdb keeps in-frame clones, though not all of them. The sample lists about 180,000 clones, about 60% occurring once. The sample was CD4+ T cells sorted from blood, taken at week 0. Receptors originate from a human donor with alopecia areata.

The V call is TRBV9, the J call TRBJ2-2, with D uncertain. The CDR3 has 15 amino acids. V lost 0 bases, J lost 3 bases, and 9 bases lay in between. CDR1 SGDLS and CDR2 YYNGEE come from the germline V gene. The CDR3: CASSVVEFYTGELFF. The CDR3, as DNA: TGTGCCAGCAGCGTAGTCGAGTTCTACACCGGGGAGCTGTTTTTT. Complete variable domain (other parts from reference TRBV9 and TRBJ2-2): DSGVTQTPKHLITATGQRVTLRCSPRSGDLSVYWYQQSLDQGLQFLIQYYNGEERAKGNILERFSAQQFPDLHSELNLSSLELGDSALYFCASSVVEFYTGELFFGEGSRLTVL.

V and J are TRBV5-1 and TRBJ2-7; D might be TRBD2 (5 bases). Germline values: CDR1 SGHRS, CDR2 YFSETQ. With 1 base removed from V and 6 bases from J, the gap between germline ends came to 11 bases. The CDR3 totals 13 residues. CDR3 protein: CASSLFAGGEQYF. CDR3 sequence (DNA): TGCGCCAGCAGCTTGTTCGCGGGTGGCGAGCAGTACTTC.

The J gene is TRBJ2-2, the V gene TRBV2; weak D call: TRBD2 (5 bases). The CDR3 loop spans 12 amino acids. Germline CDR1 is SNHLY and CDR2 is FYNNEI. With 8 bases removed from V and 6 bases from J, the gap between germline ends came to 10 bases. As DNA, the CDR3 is TGTGCCAGCTCTCGGGGTCCCGGGGAGCTGTTTTTT. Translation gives CASSRGPGELFF.

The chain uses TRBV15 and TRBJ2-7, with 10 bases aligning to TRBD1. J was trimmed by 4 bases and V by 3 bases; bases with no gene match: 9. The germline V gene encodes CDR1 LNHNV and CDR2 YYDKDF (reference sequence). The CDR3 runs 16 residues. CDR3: CATSRGAGTGEYEQYF. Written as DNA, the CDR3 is TGTGCCACCAGCAGGGGCGCCGGGACAGGGGAGTACGAGCAGTACTTC.

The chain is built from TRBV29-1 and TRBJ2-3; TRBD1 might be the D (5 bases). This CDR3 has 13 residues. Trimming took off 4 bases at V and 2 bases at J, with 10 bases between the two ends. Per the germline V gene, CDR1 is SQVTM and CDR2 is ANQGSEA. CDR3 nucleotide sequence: TGCAGCGTTGCTGGGGCCCACACAGATACGCAGTATTTT. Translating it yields CSVAGAHTDTQYF.

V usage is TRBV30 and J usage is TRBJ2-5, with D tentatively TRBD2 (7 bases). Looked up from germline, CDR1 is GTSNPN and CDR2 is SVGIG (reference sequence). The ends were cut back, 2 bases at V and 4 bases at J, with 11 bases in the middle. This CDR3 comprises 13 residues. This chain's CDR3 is CAWSKGGLETQYF. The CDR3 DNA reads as TGTGCCTGGAGTAAGGGGGGGTTAGAGACCCAGTACTTC.

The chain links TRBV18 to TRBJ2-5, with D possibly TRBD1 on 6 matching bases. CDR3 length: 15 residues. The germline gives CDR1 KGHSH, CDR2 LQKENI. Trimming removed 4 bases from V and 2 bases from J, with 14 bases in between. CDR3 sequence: CASSRRTDRQETQYF. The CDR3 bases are TGTGCCAGCTCACGTCGGACGGACAGACAAGAGACCCAGTACTTC.

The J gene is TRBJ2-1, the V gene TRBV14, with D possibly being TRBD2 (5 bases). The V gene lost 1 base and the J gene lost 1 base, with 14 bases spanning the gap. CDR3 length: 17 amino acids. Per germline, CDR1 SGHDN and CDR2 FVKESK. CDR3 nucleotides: TGTGCCAGCAGCCAAGCAAAGAGGGCCCTATCCTACAATGAGCAGTTCTTC. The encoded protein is CASSQAKRALSYNEQFF.